This T cell receptor (beta chain) was sequenced in a study of T cell repertoires in cytomegalovirus infection. Study overall: It was the public TCR beta signatures that indicated both CMV infection and matching HLA type. Notes on the study in general: Pooled public TCR beta family frequency picked out CMV carriers with the relevant HLA. HLA-C-restricted CMV clonotypes gave the most frequent clonotype in two of eight donors.

TCRdb fed the reads into MiXCR, producing one record per CDR3 protein. The table lists about 400,000 distinct CDR3 sequences, around 18% of them singletons, with 8.5% to 10% in the top ten. The CDR3 has 15 residues. V lost 3 bases to trimming and J lost 0 bases, with 9 bases between them. Germline V gives CDR1 KGHSH, CDR2 LQKENI. Concerning this clonotype: Its antigen is undetermined.

The sequenced sample was PBMCs. The chain has TRBV18 and TRBJ1-5, with no clear D. The receptor comes from a human donor in good health (CMV status not recorded). Some clones in this sample may be carry-over from other donors' samples. The CDR3 loop reads CASSPYGYSNQPQHF. CDR3 DNA sequence: TGTGCCAGCTCACCCTACGGATATAGCAATCAGCCCCAGCATTTT.